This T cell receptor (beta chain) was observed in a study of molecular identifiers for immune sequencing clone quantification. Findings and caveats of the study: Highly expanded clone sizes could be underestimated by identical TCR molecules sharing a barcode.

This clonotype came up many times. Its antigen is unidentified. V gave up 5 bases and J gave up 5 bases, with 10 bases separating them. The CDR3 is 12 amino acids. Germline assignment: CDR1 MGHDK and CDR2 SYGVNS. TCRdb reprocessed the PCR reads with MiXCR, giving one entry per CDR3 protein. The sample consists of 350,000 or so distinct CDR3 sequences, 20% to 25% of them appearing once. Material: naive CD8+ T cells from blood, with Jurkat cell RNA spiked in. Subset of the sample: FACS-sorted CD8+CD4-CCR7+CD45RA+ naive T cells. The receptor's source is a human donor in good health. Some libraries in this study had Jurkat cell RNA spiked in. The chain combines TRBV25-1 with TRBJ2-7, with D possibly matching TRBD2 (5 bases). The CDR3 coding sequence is TGTGCCAGCAGTCTAGGGAGCGACGAGCAGTACTTC. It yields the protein CASSLGSDEQYF.